One sample yielded the 23 T cell receptor beta chains listed below, sequenced in a study of CD8+ T cells in alopecia areata. RNA was extracted and reverse transcribed into cDNA as the sequencing template. Some clones are missing from TCRdb's copy, which holds only in-frame ones; the method was immunoSEQ multiplex PCR. The table shows 150,000 to 200,000 clones, with around 60% occurring only once. The sample was CD4+ T cells sorted from blood, taken at week 0. The receptors derive from a human donor with alopecia areata.

The genes are TRBV9 and TRBJ2-1; D may be TRBD1 (5 bases). Germline V lookup: CDR1 SGDLS, CDR2 YYNGEE. V lost 0 bases and J 11 bases, leaving 15 bases between the germline ends. CDR3 size: 14 residues. The CDR3 DNA follows: TGTGCCAGCAGCGTAGCGCAGGGTCCGATAAAGCAGTTCTTC. Its protein is CASSVAQGPIKQFF. Looking up the rest from reference TRBV9 and TRBJ2-1 gives the full variable domain: DSGVTQTPKHLITATGQRVTLRCSPRSGDLSVYWYQQSLDQGLQFLIQYYNGEERAKGNILERFSAQQFPDLHSELNLSSLELGDSALYFCASSVAQGPIKQFFGPGTRLTVL.

This clone appeared a single time. CDR3 sequence: CASSVEYLNTGELFF. The CDR3 DNA sequence: TGTGCCAGCAGCGTAGAGTATCTGAACACCGGGGAGCTGTTTTTT. This sequence joins TRBV9 and TRBJ2-2; D gene unclear. V dropped 0 bases and J dropped 1 base, with 7 bases sitting between them. The germline V gene has CDR1 SGDLS and CDR2 YYNGEE. This CDR3 has 15 amino acids.

The V gene is TRBV29-1, the J gene TRBJ2-3; D gene ambiguous. Looked up from germline, CDR1 is SQVTM and CDR2 is ANQGSEA. The CDR3 covers 15 residues. V lost 1 base, J lost 2 bases, and 13 bases lay in between. DNA of the CDR3: TGCAGCGTTGAAGTCGGTAGAAGGGCCACAGATACGCAGTATTTT. It encodes CSVEVGRRATDTQYF.

The V gene is TRBV4-1, the J gene TRBJ2-7; weak D call: TRBD1 (6 bases). V was clipped by 1 base and J by 3 bases, with 16 bases between them. Germline V gene lookup returns CDR1 MGHRA and CDR2 YSYEKL. The CDR3 length is 16 residues. The CDR3 protein is CASSQGRGTKLYEQYF. The DNA for the CDR3 is TGCGCCAGCAGCCAAGGCCGAGGGACAAAACTCTACGAGCAGTACTTC.

In DNA form, the CDR3 reads TGTGCCTGGGGAGCCCGACAGGGTAGTCAGCCCCAGCATTTT. As protein: CAWGARQGSQPQHF. The chain couples TRBV30 to TRBJ1-5; 7 nucleotides line up with TRBD1. Trimming at V came to 5 bases and at J to 6 bases, leaving 10 bases not matched to a gene. CDR3 size: 14 residues. Germline CDR1 and CDR2: GTSNPN and SVGIG (reference sequence).

V gene TRBV30 combines with J gene TRBJ1-4, with TRBD1 as a possible D gene (6 bases). Germline CDR1 is GTSNPN and CDR2 is SVGIG (reference sequence). Trimming cost V 5 bases and J 4 bases, with 17 bases left between them. The CDR3 runs to 15 residues. The CDR3 reads CAWQEGGIGNEKLFF. The CDR3 DNA sequence: TGTGCCTGGCAGGAAGGGGGAATCGGTAATGAAAAACTGTTTTTT.

The chain has TRBV2 and TRBJ1-2; 8 bases are shared with TRBD1. J lost 4 bases, V lost 5 bases, and 9 bases had no gene match. CDR3 length: 15 amino acids. Germline V CDR1 and CDR2: SNHLY, FYNNEI. CDR3 sequence reads: CASSPTGGTFYGYTF. The CDR3 DNA follows: TGTGCCAGCAGTCCTACAGGGGGAACTTTCTATGGCTACACCTTC.

V is TRBV27 and J is TRBJ1-6; D uncertain. CDR3 length: 16 residues. CDR1 and CDR2 from the germline V gene are MNHEY and SMNVEV (reference sequence). Between the trimmed V and J ends, which lost 10 bases and 0 bases, there was a span of 16 bases. The CDR3 nucleotides read TGTGCCACAGCGGTGTGGTTAGGCTCCTATAATTCACCCCTCCACTTT. Its protein is CATAVWLGSYNSPLHF.

This clone is a singleton in its sample. The chain has TRBV2 and TRBJ2-2, with 7 bases aligning to TRBD2. V dropped 5 bases and J dropped 4; count of bases not matched to a gene: 1. Per the germline V gene, CDR1 is SNHLY and CDR2 is FYNNEI. The CDR3 loop spans 13 amino acids. CDR3 sequence (DNA): TGTGCCAGCAGTCCGGGAGGCACCGGGGAGCTGTTTTTT. It translates to CASSPGGTGELFF.

This sequence joins TRBV29-1 and TRBJ1-1; D might be TRBD1 (5 bases). V lost 6 bases and J 5 bases, leaving 16 bases between the germline ends. The germline CDR1 and CDR2 sequences are SQVTM and ANQGSEA. This CDR3 region has 13 residues. The CDR3 reads CSVFQGVGTEAFF. The CDR3 DNA is TGCAGCGTATTTCAGGGTGTGGGAACTGAAGCTTTCTTT.

In nucleotides, the CDR3 is TGTGCCAGCAGCTCCAGGGTTGCTGAAGCTTTCTTT. Its translation: CASSSRVAEAFF. V is TRBV7-2 and J is TRBJ1-1; D is perhaps TRBD1 (5 bases). V was pared by 4 bases and J by 6 bases, with 9 bases between. The CDR3 totals 12 residues. Germline assignment: CDR1 SGHTA and CDR2 FQGNSA.

The V call is TRBV5-7, the J call TRBJ2-3; D is perhaps TRBD2 (6 bases). TRBV5-7 is labeled an ORF, and its function is uncertain. This CDR3 is 16 amino acids long. V was shortened by 6 bases and J by 9 bases, with 26 bases between the two germline ends. The CDR3 DNA follows: TGTGCCAGCACCTTATCCACGACTAGGAAAAATAGGACGCAGTATTTT. Translating gives CASTLSTTRKNRTQYF.

This clone was picked up one time. The chain links TRBV30 to TRBJ2-1, with D possibly being TRBD1 (5 bases). CDR1 and CDR2 (germline): GTSNPN, SVGIG (reference sequence). The CDR3 spans 13 residues. V was pared by 2 bases and J by 3 bases, with 8 bases between. CDR3 nucleotide sequence: TGTGCCTGGAGTAGGGGTCACTACAATGAGCAGTTCTTC. This sequence encodes CAWSRGHYNEQFF.

V gene TRBV5-5 combines with J gene TRBJ2-5; D could derive from TRBD1 or TRBD2 (5 bases each). CDR3 size: 15 residues. CDR1 is SGHKS and CDR2 is YYEKEE in the germline V gene (reference sequence). Trimming took off 4 bases at V and 2 bases at J, with 15 bases between the two ends. DNA for the CDR3: TGTGCCAGCAGCCCCCTAAGGGGACGTCAAGAGACCCAGTACTTC. Protein sequence: CASSPLRGRQETQYF.

V gene TRBV29-1 combines with J gene TRBJ2-2, with D maybe TRBD2 (5 bases). From germline, CDR1 is SQVTM and CDR2 ANQGSEA. The CDR3 has 13 residues. V lost 4 bases and J 5 bases, leaving 11 bases between the germline ends. CDR3 protein: CSVGGVLTGELFF. CDR3 DNA: TGCAGCGTTGGGGGAGTTTTAACCGGGGAGCTGTTTTTT.

This clone was seen only a few times. This may stem from a read error, because a much larger clone lies one nucleotide away. The gene calls are TRBV7-3 and TRBJ2-7, with TRBD1 matching 10 bases. The V and J ends lost 5 bases and 3 bases, in that order; junction bases with no gene match: 1. The CDR3 is 13 residues long. CDR1 SGHTA and CDR2 FQGTGA come from the germline V gene. The CDR3 here is CASSRDRGYEQYF. DNA of the CDR3: TGTGCCAGCAGCCGGGACAGGGGCTACGAGCAGTACTTC.

The J gene is TRBJ2-5, the V gene TRBV19, with TRBD1 as a possible D gene (5 bases). V was cut by 6 bases and J by 0 bases, with 11 bases left in between. Germline CDR1 and CDR2: LNHDA and SQIVND (reference sequence). The CDR3 extends over 14 amino acids. CDR3 sequence (DNA): TGTGCCAGTAGCTCCCAGGGTTACCAAGAGACCCAGTACTTC. Translating it yields CASSSQGYQETQYF.

This clone showed up just a few times. Written as DNA, the CDR3 is TGTGCCAGCTCGACAGGGCTCACTGAAGCTTTCTTT. It specifies CASSTGLTEAFF. V and J are TRBV2 and TRBJ1-1; 7 nucleotides agree with TRBD1. The germline gives CDR1 SNHLY, CDR2 FYNNEI. This CDR3 has 12 residues. Germline trimming cut 8 bases from V and 4 bases from J; bases unmatched to any gene: 4.

The CDR3 is CSALGLAGHNEQFF. The CDR3 DNA reads TGCAGCGCTCTGGGACTAGCGGGACACAATGAGCAGTTCTTC. This chain joins TRBV29-1 and TRBJ2-1, with 13 nucleotides matching TRBD2. After removal of 7 bases from V and 5 bases from J, the junction contained 5 bases not matched to a gene. CDR1 and CDR2 (germline): SQVTM, ANQGSEA. This CDR3 contains 14 residues.

The CDR3, as DNA: TGTGCCAGCAGGGAGACAGGGAGGGGTGAGCAGTTCTTC. It translates to CASRETGRGEQFF. V gene TRBV6-5 combines with J gene TRBJ2-1; D possibly matches TRBD1 or TRBD2 (7 bases each). The CDR3 contains 13 residues. Germline V lookup: CDR1 MNHEY, CDR2 SVGAGI. Trimming stripped 6 bases from V and 9 bases from J, with 15 bases between.

This chain connects TRBV4-2 to TRBJ2-7, with D tentatively TRBD1 or TRBD2 (5 bases each). The CDR3 consists of 15 residues. Germline V gives CDR1 LGHNA, CDR2 YNFKEQ. V was clipped by 0 bases and J by 5 bases, with 14 bases between them. CDR3 sequence (DNA): TGTGCCAGCAGCCAAGAGGGGGAGAGACGTAACGAGCAGTACTTC. This translates into CASSQEGERRNEQYF.

This rearrangement joins TRBV23-1 to TRBJ2-7; 7 bases are a match to TRBD1. TRBV23-1 is assigned to the ORF class and has an uncertain function. V gave up 2 bases and J gave up 2 bases; unmatched junction bases: 9. This CDR3 is 16 amino acids long. CDR3 amino acids: CASSQEGTEATYEQYF. CDR3 bases: TGCGCCAGCAGTCAAGAAGGGACAGAGGCTACCTACGAGCAGTACTTC.

This clone was observed a few times. The chain combines TRBV12-5 with TRBJ2-5; D remains unclear. V lost 1 base, J lost 7 bases, and 10 bases lay in between. The CDR3 extends over 13 amino acids. Germline CDR1 is LGHNT and CDR2 is FRNRAP. The CDR3 nucleotides are TGTGCTAGTGGTTTGGCCCCGTTGGGGACCCAGTACTTC. Encoded protein: CASGLAPLGTQYF.